What follows are 21 T cell receptor beta chains derived from one specimen sequenced in a study of early T cells in non-severe SARS-CoV-2 infection. TCRdb reprocessed the 5' RACE reads via MiXCR and lists one record per CDR3 protein. This table holds more than 70,000 distinct CDR3 sequences, roughly an eighth found once. Source material: whole blood. Receptors were obtained from an adult who was a healthcare worker with PCR-confirmed SARS-CoV-2 infection or an uninfected control (not recorded which).

The V and J genes are TRBV11-2 and TRBJ2-5; D is tentatively TRBD1 or TRBD2 (5 bases each). Germline CDR1 SGHAT, CDR2 FQNNGV. The V gene lost 0 bases and the J gene lost 5 bases, with 7 bases spanning the gap. The CDR3 sequence is 13 residues long. DNA for the CDR3: TGTGCCAGCAGCTTAGATTGGGGGGAGACCCAGTACTTC. Translated: CASSLDWGETQYF. The entire variable domain, with the rest obtained from reference TRBV11-2 and TRBJ2-5, is as follows: EAGVAQSPRYKIIEKRQSVAFWCNPISGHATLYWYQQILGQGPKLLIQFQNNGVVDDSQLPKDRFSAERLKGVDSTLKIQPAKLEDSAVYLCASSLDWGETQYFGPGTRLLVL.

This clonotype was seen a few times. J is TRBJ1-1 and V is TRBV2; no clear D gene. Trimming cost V 4 bases and J 0 bases, with 9 bases left between them. CDR3 length equals 14 residues. Germline V gene lookup returns CDR1 SNHLY and CDR2 FYNNEI. CDR3 coding DNA: TGTGCCAGCAGTGTACTGGGAATGAACACTGAAGCTTTCTTT. Amino acids: CASSVLGMNTEAFF.

This clonotype showed up just a few times. The chain combines TRBV5-5 with TRBJ1-1; D possibly corresponds to TRBD1 (6 bases). The CDR3 covers 15 residues. The V gene's germline CDR1 is SGHKS and CDR2 YYEKEE (reference sequence). The V and J ends lost 0 bases and 10 bases respectively, with 19 bases between them. The CDR3, as DNA: TGTGCCAGCAGCTTGGTAGGGACACACCCTTCTGGAGCTTTCTTT. Its protein product is CASSLVGTHPSGAFF.

This clonotype showed up just a few times. The J gene is TRBJ2-5, the V gene TRBV29-1; D is undetermined. Trimming took 4 bases from V and 2 from J, leaving 11 bases between them. The CDR3 is 13 residues long. Per germline, CDR1 SQVTM and CDR2 ANQGSEA. CDR3 in amino acids: CSVGVAAQETQYF. The CDR3 DNA follows: TGCAGCGTTGGAGTGGCAGCTCAAGAGACCCAGTACTTC.

This clonotype was observed at least ten times. The CDR3 DNA sequence: TGCAGCGTTGAAGATATGCGGGAGGTGGCCTACACAGATACGCAGTATTTT. Its protein is CSVEDMREVAYTDTQYF. The chain combines TRBV29-1 with TRBJ2-3; 8 positions match TRBD2. The CDR3 consists of 17 residues. After removal of 0 bases from V and 2 bases from J, the junction contained 10 bases not matched to a gene. Germline loops: CDR1 SQVTM, CDR2 ANQGSEA.

This clonotype was counted only a few times. The V gene is TRBV5-5, the J gene TRBJ1-5; possible D gene TRBD1, 6 bases. The V gene's germline CDR1 is SGHKS and CDR2 YYEKEE (reference sequence). Trimming removed 4 bases at V and 2 bases at J, with 16 bases between. This CDR3 comprises 16 residues. CDR3 in DNA: TGTGCCAGCAGCCCACATAGTGGGGGCGGCAATCAGCCCCAGCATTTT. It translates to CASSPHSGGGNQPQHF.

The table lists this clonotype with many counts. V is TRBV6-6 and J is TRBJ2-7; 7 bases align to TRBD2. Trimming removed 2 bases from V and 2 bases from J; junction bases left unmatched: 3. CDR1 is MNHNY, CDR2 SVGAGI, per germline (reference sequence). The CDR3 totals 14 residues. DNA for the CDR3: TGTGCCAGCAGTTACGGGAGGGGACCCTACGAGCAGTACTTC. Translated, it gives CASSYGRGPYEQYF.

This clonotype was detected many times. The chain uses TRBV7-8 and TRBJ2-2; D gene uncertain. The V end lost 5 bases, the J end lost 9 bases, and 16 bases lay between the germline ends. CDR1 SGHVS and CDR2 FQNEAQ come from the germline V gene. The CDR3 is 14 amino acids. CDR3 in DNA: TGTGCCAGCAGCCCACGGACCGACTCCCGGGAGCTGTTTTTT. As protein: CASSPRTDSRELFF.

In this sample, this clonotype turned up many times. The chain combines TRBV7-2 with TRBJ1-5; 9 nucleotides agree with TRBD1. This CDR3 contains 15 residues. Germline V gives CDR1 SGHTA, CDR2 FQGNSA. V was pared by 5 bases and J by 0 bases, with 2 bases of the junction left unmatched. CDR3 nucleotides: TGTGCCAGCAGCCGGACAGGGGATAGCAATCAGCCCCAGCATTTT. This sequence encodes CASSRTGDSNQPQHF.

A few counts support this clonotype. This sequence joins TRBV6-1 and TRBJ1-2; D remains unclear. Between the trimmed V and J ends, which lost 7 bases and 7 bases, there was a span of 16 bases. CDR3 length equals 13 residues. Germline V gene data show CDR1 as MNHNS and CDR2 as SASEGT. The CDR3 region has the DNA TGTGCCAGCAACCCCGCAGTCAGCGGTGGCTACACCTTC. Its protein product is CASNPAVSGGYTF.

The chain has TRBV18 and TRBJ2-1; 9 bases agree with TRBD1. Germline CDR1 reads KGHSH; CDR2 reads LQKENI. V lost 3 bases and J lost 3; bases outside the gene matches: 6. The CDR3 spans 16 residues. CDR3 bases: TGTGCCAGCTCACCGCGGGACAGGGTGAACTACAATGAGCAGTTCTTC. Protein sequence: CASSPRDRVNYNEQFF.

This clonotype was counted ten times or more. V and J are TRBV7-9 and TRBJ1-2; D remains ambiguous. Germline loops: CDR1 SEHNR, CDR2 FQNEAQ (reference sequence). Trimming stripped 3 bases from V and 6 bases from J, with 8 bases between. The CDR3 sequence is 12 residues long. CDR3 region: CASSFEGDGYTF. Written as DNA, the CDR3 is TGTGCCAGCAGCTTCGAAGGCGATGGCTACACCTTC.

The chain's CDR3 is CSQREENEQFF. CDR3 DNA: TGCTCCCAACGAGAGGAGAATGAGCAGTTCTTC. The rearrangement uses TRBV29-1 and TRBJ2-1; no clear D. The CDR3 has 11 amino acids. Germline V gene sequence: CDR1 SQVTM, CDR2 ANQGSEA.

The chain recombines TRBV7-3 with TRBJ1-2, with D possibly TRBD1 on 5 matching bases. The CDR3 loop spans 15 amino acids. With 5 bases removed from V and 0 bases from J, the gap between germline ends came to 13 bases. CDR1 is SGHTA and CDR2 is FQGTGA in the germline V gene. For the CDR3, the DNA is TGTGCCAGCAGCCGCGGCGACAGCTCTAACTATGGCTACACCTTC. Translating it yields CASSRGDSSNYGYTF.

This clonotype was picked up many times. The chain is built from TRBV7-9 and TRBJ2-7, with TRBD2 identical over 11 bases. Germline V gives CDR1 SEHNR, CDR2 FQNEAQ (reference sequence). This CDR3 contains 16 residues. The V and J ends lost 2 bases and 4 bases, in that order; junction bases with no gene match: 7. The CDR3 bases are TGTGCCAGCAGCTTAAGACTAGCGGGGTCGTCGTACGAGCAGTACTTC. Translating gives CASSLRLAGSSYEQYF.

This clonotype was recorded a few times. The CDR3 bases are TGCAGTGCTCCCGCCAGCGGGAGGGCAGGGAATGAGCAGTTCTTC. It yields the protein CSAPASGRAGNEQFF. The chain uses TRBV20-1 and TRBJ2-1; TRBD2 matches 10 bases. V lost 5 bases to trimming and J lost 7 bases; unmatched junction nucleotides: 11. CDR3 length: 15 amino acids. Germline values: CDR1 DFQATT, CDR2 SNEGSKA (reference sequence).

The rearrangement joins TRBV4-1 to TRBJ2-2, with 7 bases fitting TRBD1. With V trimmed by 4 bases and J by 6 bases, 5 bases remained unmatched. The germline gives CDR1 MGHRA, CDR2 YSYEKL. This CDR3 spans 14 amino acids. Here the CDR3 DNA reads TGCGCCAGCAGCCTCAAGGGACAGTCCGGGGAGCTGTTTTTT. Encoded protein: CASSLKGQSGELFF.

This clonotype was recorded at least ten times. This sequence joins TRBV4-3 and TRBJ2-2, with 14 bases identical to TRBD2. The germline V gene encodes CDR1 LGHNA and CDR2 YSLEER. The length of the CDR3 is 17 residues. V dropped 3 bases and J dropped 5; count of bases not matched to a gene: 5. The CDR3 DNA is TGCGCCAGCAGCCAGGGACTAGCGGGAGATAAAACCGGGGAGCTGTTTTTT. Residues: CASSQGLAGDKTGELFF.

The CDR3 nucleotides read TGTGCCAGCAGCTTAGATATAAGCGACAGTGCGGGCTACGAGCAGTACTTC. It yields the protein CASSLDISDSAGYEQYF. The V gene is TRBV11-2, the J gene TRBJ2-7; the D gene could be TRBD1 or TRBD2 (5 bases each). The CDR3 totals 17 residues. Trimming pared 0 bases from V and 3 bases from J, leaving 18 bases between. CDR1 is SGHAT and CDR2 is FQNNGV in the germline V gene.

This clonotype occurred many times. The chain links TRBV9 to TRBJ1-1; D ambiguous. In germline, CDR1 is SGDLS, CDR2 YYNGEE. V was pared by 4 bases and J by 0 bases, with 7 bases between. The CDR3 is made up of 13 amino acids. CDR3 nucleotide sequence: TGTGCCAGCAGCCTACAAGTGAACACTGAAGCTTTCTTT. Its protein is CASSLQVNTEAFF.

This chain uses TRBV19 with TRBJ2-2, with D unresolved. Trimming stripped 4 bases from V and 6 bases from J, with 24 bases between. This CDR3 region has 18 residues. Germline CDR1 is LNHDA and CDR2 is SQIVND (reference sequence). CDR3 in DNA: TGTGCCAGTAGTAAGTCGGGTTCGAGTCGGGTTTACGCCGGGGAGCTGTTTTTT. The encoded protein is CASSKSGSSRVYAGELFF.